One and the same sample provided the 16 T cell receptor beta chains below, sequenced in a study of cytomegalovirus exposure and HLA in healthy donors. PCR amplification relied on 60 Vbeta primers (plus 13 Jbeta primers). Only in-frame clones appear in the TCRdb table, and some are missing; sequencing was by immunoSEQ multiplex PCR. The sample contains some 120,000 clones, about four fifths of which appear only once. The sample consisted of PBMCs. Every receptor here comes from a man in his thirties or forties in good health and CMV-seronegative.

The chain combines TRBV28 with TRBJ1-1; D is unresolved. Germline V CDR1 and CDR2: MDHEN, SYDVKM. V was cut by 8 bases and J by 4 bases, with 17 bases left in between. This CDR3 contains 14 residues. CDR3 bases: TGTGCCAGCTCCCCGGTCCGCTATGGCACTGAAGCTTTCTTT. It is translated as CASSPVRYGTEAFF.

V is TRBV30 and J is TRBJ1-1; D gene unclear. The V end lost 4 bases, the J end lost 4 bases, and 13 bases lay between the germline ends. The germline gives CDR1 GTSNPN, CDR2 SVGIG (reference sequence). CDR3 size: 13 residues. CDR3 in amino acids: CAWTGPGSTEAFF. The CDR3 nucleotides read TGTGCCTGGACAGGCCCTGGGAGCACTGAAGCTTTCTTT.

The chain combines TRBV4-3 with TRBJ1-2; TRBD1 might be the D (6 bases). Germline assignment: CDR1 LGHNA and CDR2 YSLEER. V lost 7 bases and J lost 7, with 16 bases in between. The CDR3 totals 13 residues. CDR3 residues: CASTSGVGGGYTF. CDR3 in DNA: TGCGCCAGCACCTCAGGGGTAGGTGGTGGCTACACCTTC.

The chain recombines TRBV6-6 with TRBJ2-3, with D tentatively TRBD1 (7 bases). Deletions cut 6 bases from V and 4 bases from J, with 17 bases between. The CDR3 is made up of 15 amino acids. Germline loops: CDR1 MNHNY, CDR2 SVGAGI (reference sequence). Here the CDR3 DNA reads TGTGCCAGCAGGGGAGGAGACAGGGCCTCAGATACGCAGTATTTT. Translating gives CASRGGDRASDTQYF.

This clone has only a few counts. The rearrangement uses TRBV11-2 and TRBJ2-3, with D tentatively TRBD1 (6 bases). Germline loops: CDR1 SGHAT, CDR2 FQNNGV. The CDR3 sequence is 14 residues long. V was clipped by 2 bases and J by 1 base, with 7 bases between them. CDR3 residues: CASSLQGRTDTQYF. The CDR3 nucleotides read TGTGCCAGCAGCTTACAGGGGCGCACAGATACGCAGTATTTT.

The chain has TRBV19 and TRBJ2-7, with 7 nucleotides matching TRBD1. CDR1 is LNHDA, CDR2 SQIVND, per germline (reference sequence). V was pared by 5 bases and J by 3 bases, with 4 bases of the junction left unmatched. The CDR3 is 13 residues long. The CDR3 region has the DNA TGTGCCAGTAGTTGGGGGACAGACTACGAGCAGTACTTC. It specifies CASSWGTDYEQYF.

The genes are TRBV5-4 and TRBJ2-7; a possible D gene is TRBD1 (6 bases). CDR1 SGHNT and CDR2 YYREEE come from the germline V gene (reference sequence). The CDR3 spans 14 residues. The V gene lost 2 bases and the J gene lost 7 bases, with 16 bases spanning the gap. The CDR3 nucleotides read TGTGCCAGCAGCTTCTTAGGGGGACGGAGGGAGCAGTACTTC. Its translation is CASSFLGGRREQYF.

The rearrangement uses TRBV6-6 and TRBJ2-7, with a tentative D call TRBD2 (6 bases). V dropped 4 bases and J dropped 7 bases, with 14 bases sitting between them. The length of the CDR3 is 13 residues. Per germline, CDR1 MNHNY and CDR2 SVGAGI (reference sequence). The CDR3 DNA reads as TGTGCCAGCAGTTTTACTAGCTTGGGGGAGCAGTACTTC. Its protein is CASSFTSLGEQYF.

This clone has more than one count but fewer than ten. The V call is TRBV6-1, the J call TRBJ2-7; 9 positions agree with TRBD1. V gave up 9 bases and J gave up 6 bases; unmatched junction bases: 9. The CDR3 length is 13 residues. CDR1 MNHNS and CDR2 SASEGT come from the germline V gene. In nucleotides, the CDR3 is TGTGCCAGTAGGGGACAGGGATACTCCGAGCAGTACTTC. This codes for CASRGQGYSEQYF.

This clone appeared a single time. The rearrangement joins TRBV6-6 to TRBJ1-5; possibly TRBD1 for D (5 bases). Germline assignment: CDR1 MNHNY and CDR2 SVGAGI (reference sequence). The V and J ends lost 5 bases and 0 bases respectively, with 8 bases between them. The CDR3 contains 14 residues. The CDR3 sequence: CASSPGFSNQPQHF. In DNA, the CDR3 is TGTGCCAGCAGTCCAGGGTTTAGCAATCAGCCCCAGCATTTT.

With respect to this clone: Other DNA sequences in this specimen translate into the identical CDR3. The chain couples TRBV9 to TRBJ1-2; 8 nucleotides align to TRBD1. Per germline, CDR1 SGDLS and CDR2 YYNGEE. The CDR3 loop spans 14 amino acids. Trimming removed 2 bases from V and 0 bases from J; junction bases left unmatched: 0. This CDR3 is CASSVTGANYGYTF. CDR3 bases: TGTGCCAGCAGCGTGACAGGGGCTAACTATGGCTACACCTTC.

J is TRBJ2-7 and V is TRBV28; D unresolved. This CDR3 region has 11 residues. The V gene's germline CDR1 is MDHEN and CDR2 SYDVKM. Trimming removed 6 bases at V and 1 base at J, with 4 bases between. CDR3 nucleotides: TGTGCCAGCAGCATTTCCTACGAGCAGTACTTC. Translated: CASSISYEQYF.

V is TRBV5-1 and J is TRBJ1-1; D unclear. The V and J ends lost 3 bases and 4 bases respectively, with 10 bases between them. Germline-derived CDR1 and CDR2 are SGHRS and YFSETQ. CDR3 length: 13 residues. The CDR3 spells CASSYGSGTEAFF. CDR3 bases: TGCGCCAGCAGCTACGGGTCGGGCACTGAAGCTTTCTTT.

The V and J genes are TRBV7-2 and TRBJ2-3; D remains ambiguous. This CDR3 contains 14 residues. V was clipped by 5 bases and J by 0 bases, with 9 bases between them. In germline, CDR1 is SGHTA, CDR2 FQGNSA. The DNA of the CDR3 is TGTGCCAGCAGCCCTGGGCGCAGCACAGATACGCAGTATTTT. It is translated as CASSPGRSTDTQYF.

The chain employs TRBV7-9 and TRBJ1-1; the match to TRBD1 covers 8 bases. The CDR3 is 16 amino acids. J was trimmed by 0 bases and V by 3 bases; bases with no gene match: 6. Germline CDR1 and CDR2: SEHNR and FQNEAQ (reference sequence). The CDR3 region is CASSFLGQALNTEAFF. CDR3 nucleotides: TGTGCCAGCAGCTTTTTGGGACAGGCTTTGAACACTGAAGCTTTCTTT.

The chain uses TRBV18 and TRBJ2-7, with TRBD1 matching over 7 bases. The ends lost 1 base at V and 1 base at J; junction bases unmatched: 10. The length of the CDR3 is 17 residues. CDR1 and CDR2 (germline): KGHSH, LQKENI. The CDR3 reads CASSPLSGTATSYEQYF. The CDR3 DNA reads as TGTGCCAGCTCACCACTCTCCGGGACAGCGACTTCCTACGAGCAGTACTTC.